The 27 T cell receptor beta chains in this list originate from one sample, sequenced in a study of tumor-infiltrating lymphocytes in primary liver carcinoma. Using a constant-region primer together with ProtoScript II reverse transcriptase, TCR beta cDNA was made from about 500 ng of total RNA. Construction of TCR beta libraries relied on three successive nested multiplex PCR rounds employing slightly modified ARM-PCR. Investigators reported that the first two PCR rounds, at about 9 cycles each, used TRBV1-TRBV30 forward primers with a C-beta reverse primer. TCRdb reprocessed the multiplex PCR reads with MiXCR, giving one entry per CDR3 protein. The sample records approximately 54,000 distinct CDR3 sequences, around 79% being singletons. The approximately 17-34 mg bulk tissue piece was not sorted before simultaneous RNA and DNA extraction. The sample consisted of liver tumor tissue from sampling region 2. Subset meaning: tumor region T2, inferior pole. These receptors were obtained from a man in his forties with primary liver carcinoma and hepatitis B virus infection.

The V call is TRBV5-1, the J call TRBJ1-1, with 7 bases matching TRBD1. This CDR3 is 14 amino acids long. Trimming cost V 6 bases and J 5 bases; bases outside gene matches: 10. The germline gives CDR1 SGHRS, CDR2 YFSETQ. In DNA, the CDR3 is TGCGCCAGCAACTTCCGGGACAGATATACTGAAGCTTTCTTT. Its protein is CASNFRDRYTEAFF.

Of note for this clonotype: The CDR3 does not close with the conserved phenylalanine or tryptophan, likely indicating a read error. The chain is built from TRBV6-5 and TRBJ2-6; TRBD1 is a possible D gene (6 bases). Per the germline V gene, CDR1 is MNHEY and CDR2 is SVGAGI. There are 18 residues in the CDR3. The CDR3 loop reads CASSLWTEMKAGANVLTC. The DNA of the CDR3 is TGTGCCAGCAGTCTTTGGACAGAGATGAAAGCTGGGGCCAATGTCCTGACTTGC.

With respect to this clonotype: An end of the junction does not agree with germline; a read error may underlie this. V and J are TRBV28 and TRBJ2-1, with D maybe TRBD1 (6 bases). Germline V gene lookup returns CDR1 MDHEN and CDR2 SYDVKM. CDR3 length: 15 amino acids. Written as DNA, the CDR3 is TGTGCCAGCAGGCCCGGGATAGGGGGATACAATGAGCAATTCTTC. This sequence encodes CASRPGIGGYNEQFF. The complete variable domain, with remaining parts taken from reference TRBV28 and TRBJ2-1, reads DVKVTQSSRYLVKRTGEKVFLECVQDMDHENMFWYRQDPGLGLRLIYFSYDVKMKEKGDIPEGYSVSREKKERFSLILESASTNQTSMYLCASRPGIGGYNEQFFGPGTRLTVL.

In DNA, the CDR3 is TGCAGCGTTGACGGAGAAGCGGGAATTTTCGCAGATACGTACTATTTT. Encoded protein: CSVDGEAGIFADTYYF. J is TRBJ2-3 and V is TRBV29-1, with 7 bases lining up with TRBD2. The ends lost 3 bases at V and 15 bases at J; junction bases unmatched: 24. This CDR3 is 16 amino acids long. Germline assignment: CDR1 SQVTM and CDR2 ANQGSEA.

By share, this clonotype counts as medium-sized. The chain recombines TRBV11-1 with TRBJ2-5, with no clear D. In germline, CDR1 is SGHAT, CDR2 FQDESV (reference sequence). V was trimmed by 3 bases and J by 5 bases, leaving 22 bases between them. The CDR3 totals 17 residues. DNA of the CDR3: TGTGCCAGCAGCTTGGGGTCCCGCGGTGGGGTCGTGGAGACCCAGTACTTC. Translated: CASSLGSRGGVVETQYF.

A word on this clonotype: At one end the junction does not follow the germline gene, possibly because of a read error. The rearrangement uses TRBV11-2 and TRBJ2-1; possibly TRBD2 for D (5 bases). The germline V gene has CDR1 SGHAT and CDR2 FQNNGV. The CDR3 has 14 residues. This chain's CDR3 is CVSNSAASGNEQFF. The CDR3, as DNA: TGTGTCAGCAACTCCGCTGCAAGCGGTAATGAGCAGTTCTTC.

As regards this clonotype: The conserved phenylalanine or tryptophan is not found at the CDR3 terminus, so this likely reflects a read error. The V call is TRBV7-9, the J call TRBJ2-2; tentative D call: TRBD1 (5 bases). CDR1 SEHNR and CDR2 FQNEAQ come from the germline V gene (reference sequence). CDR3 length: 13 residues. V shed 3 bases and J shed 5 bases, with 7 bases lying between them. CDR3 DNA sequence: TGTGCCAGCAGCTTGCAGGGAACCGGGGAGCTGTTTCTT. Amino acids: CASSLQGTGELFL.

A note on this clonotype: One junction end does not reproduce the germline sequence, and a read error may be involved. This chain joins TRBV12-3 or TRBV12-4 and TRBJ1-1, with D possibly TRBD1 on 5 matching bases. CDR3 length: 17 residues. CDR3 region: CANSLSGPWGVENEAFF. DNA for the CDR3: TGTGCCAACAGTTTATCAGGACCCTGGGGCGTGGAAAATGAAGCTTTCTTT.

For this clonotype: No conserved phenylalanine or tryptophan is present at the end of the CDR3, so a read error is the likely explanation. This sequence joins TRBV6-6 and TRBJ1-4; 7 bases fit TRBD1. The germline CDR1 and CDR2 sequences are MNHNY and SVGAGI (reference sequence). CDR3 length equals 14 residues. The CDR3 DNA follows: TGTGTCAGCAGTCAGGGGGGCCACAATGAAAAACTGTTTCTT. This sequence encodes CVSSQGGHNEKLFL.

This chain links TRBV15 with TRBJ2-5, with D possibly matching TRBD2 (5 bases). Germline values: CDR1 LNHNV, CDR2 YYDKDF (reference sequence). The CDR3 spans 14 residues. Between the trimmed V and J ends, which lost 0 bases and 7 bases, there was a span of 12 bases. The chain's CDR3 is CATSRDWEFVTQYF. CDR3 sequence (DNA): TGTGCCACCAGCAGAGATTGGGAGTTTGTGACCCAGTACTTC.

By sample fraction, this clonotype is medium-sized. The chain recombines TRBV11-2 with TRBJ1-2, with D unresolved. The germline V gene encodes CDR1 SGHAT and CDR2 FQNNGV. The CDR3 is 15 amino acids. Deletions cut 1 base from V and 0 bases from J, with 9 bases between. The CDR3 bases are TGTGCCAGCAGCTTAGTGCCCGATGCTAACTATGGCTACACCTTC. Its translation: CASSLVPDANYGYTF.

On this clonotype: Relative to the germline gene, one junction end is altered; a read error may explain this. This rearrangement joins TRBV11-2 to TRBJ1-2; the D gene is possibly TRBD1 (5 bases). The germline V gene has CDR1 SGHAT and CDR2 FQNNGV. This CDR3 is built from 14 residues. In nucleotides, the CDR3 is TGTGCCAGCAGAGATAGGGGCACCACCTATGGTTACACCTTC. It translates to CASRDRGTTYGYTF.

A remark on this clonotype: Sequence at one end of the junction differs from germline and may be a read error. The chain is built from TRBV4-1 and TRBJ2-1, with 10 bases that match TRBD1. Germline lookup yields CDR1 MGHRA and CDR2 YSYEKL. CDR3 length equals 16 residues. This CDR3 reads CASSQTGQGGNNEQFF. The CDR3 nucleotides read TGCGCCAGCAGCCAAACAGGACAGGGGGGAAACAATGAGCAATTCTTC.

For this clonotype: Sequence at one end of the junction differs from germline and may be a read error. This rearrangement joins TRBV7-8 to TRBJ1-1; a weak D match, TRBD1 (6 bases). CDR1 is SGHVS and CDR2 is FQNEAQ in the germline V gene. The CDR3 length is 15 residues. As DNA, the CDR3 is TGTGCCGGCAGCTTAGGGGGGAGGGTGAACACTGAAGTTTTCTTT. Its translation: CAGSLGGRVNTEVFF.

The chain combines TRBV5-4 with TRBJ1-1; D might be TRBD1 (5 bases). This CDR3 has 14 residues. V was cut by 5 bases and J by 5 bases, with 16 bases left in between. From germline, CDR1 is SGHNT and CDR2 YYREEE (reference sequence). The CDR3 nucleotides are TGTGCCAGCAGTCCCTCGGGGGGGAATACTGAAGCTTTCTTT. Amino acids: CASSPSGGNTEAFF.

Worth noting for this clonotype: An end of the junction differs from the germline gene, which may be a read error. The chain recombines TRBV5-5 with TRBJ2-5; D tentatively fits TRBD1 or TRBD2 (6 bases each). The V gene's germline CDR1 is SGHKS and CDR2 YYEKEE (reference sequence). This CDR3 has 16 amino acids. Here the CDR3 reads CVSSLRRQGRQETKYF. CDR3 bases: TGTGTCAGCAGCTTGCGGCGCCAGGGGAGGCAAGAGACCAAGTACTTC.

This clonotype was detected ten times or more. J is TRBJ2-7 and V is TRBV28; D is possibly TRBD2 (5 bases). The CDR3 extends over 11 amino acids. Germline CDR1 is MDHEN and CDR2 is SYDVKM. Trimming stripped 9 bases from V and 3 bases from J, with 9 bases between. CDR3 bases: TGTGCCAGTGGAACTAGCTACGAGCAGTACTTC. Residues: CASGTSYEQYF.

On this clonotype: The CDR3 end shows no conserved phenylalanine or tryptophan, and so a read error is likely. The genes are TRBV6-1 and TRBJ2-2, with TRBD2 identical over 9 bases. Germline V gene data show CDR1 as MNHNS and CDR2 as SASEGT. This CDR3 has 18 amino acids. DNA of the CDR3: TGTGCCAGCAGTCTTCATCTAGCGGGAAACGCGAACACCGGGGGGCTGTTTTCT. Protein: CASSLHLAGNANTGGLFS.

The chain uses TRBV4-1 and TRBJ1-1; D may be TRBD1 (6 bases). The CDR3 totals 19 residues. Germline V gene sequence: CDR1 MGHRA, CDR2 YSYEKL. In nucleotides, the CDR3 is TGCGTCAACAGCCAAGATAGGAGGGGGGGGGGCCTCATGAACACTGAAGCTTTCTTT. Translating it yields CVNSQDRRGGGLMNTEAFF.

V and J are TRBV12-3 or TRBV12-4 and TRBJ2-1, with TRBD1 matching 7 bases. The CDR3 length is 13 residues. After removal of 3 bases from V and 10 bases from J, the junction contained 6 bases not matched to a gene. The CDR3 DNA sequence: TGTGCCAGCAGTTTGGGACAGCGAGGAGAGCAGTTCTTC. This encodes CASSLGQRGEQFF.

The chain recombines TRBV12-3 or TRBV12-4 with TRBJ1-5; D remains unclear. CDR3 length: 14 amino acids. V lost 0 bases to trimming and J lost 2 bases, with 5 bases between them. CDR3 sequence: CASSLAQGNQPQHF. CDR3 coding DNA: TGTGCCAGCAGTTTAGCGCAGGGCAATCAGCCCCAGCATTTT.

Of note for this clonotype: This may come from a read error, since a much larger clone is one base off. The chain combines TRBV28 with TRBJ2-4, with D possibly being TRBD1 (6 bases). Germline V gene sequence: CDR1 MDHEN, CDR2 SYDVKM. V shed 11 bases and J shed 2 bases, with 19 bases lying between them. The CDR3 is made up of 15 amino acids. The CDR3 loop reads CAANYNQGTKNIQYF. As DNA, the CDR3 is TGTGCCGCCAACTACAACCAGGGGACCAAAAACATTCAGTACTTC.

This clonotype was counted a few times. This sequence may be a read error, since a much larger clone differs from it by one base. The chain carries TRBV28 and TRBJ1-3, with D unclear. This CDR3 region has 14 residues. The V end lost 11 bases, the J end lost 0 bases, and 14 bases lay between the germline ends. The germline CDR1 and CDR2 sequences are MDHEN and SYDVKM. This CDR3 reads CACNYGDSGNTIYF. CDR3 in DNA: TGTGCCTGCAATTACGGGGACTCTGGAAACACCATATATTTT.

For this clonotype: One end of the junction is discordant with germline, which a read error may explain. V usage is TRBV29-1 and J usage is TRBJ2-7; D is ambiguous. Germline assignment: CDR1 SQVTM and CDR2 ANQGSEA. This CDR3 comprises 11 residues. CDR3 DNA: TGTAGCTTCTCCACTTCCTACGAGCGGTACTTC. As protein: CSFSTSYERYF.

With respect to this clonotype: This may arise from a read error, as a much more abundant clone is one base away. This rearrangement joins TRBV30 to TRBJ2-1, with a weak D call TRBD1 (6 bases). There are 13 residues in the CDR3. Looked up from germline, CDR1 is GTSNPN and CDR2 is SVGIG (reference sequence). The V end was cut by 7 bases, the J end by 4 bases, with 14 bases between. This CDR3 reads CAFLRDKYNEQFF. In DNA form, the CDR3 reads TGTGCCTTCCTCCGGGACAAATACAATGAGCAGTTCTTC.

In the case of this clonotype: One junction end disagrees with the germline gene, perhaps due to a read error. The chain couples TRBV29-1 to TRBJ2-3; no clear D gene. The CDR3 totals 16 residues. Germline lookup yields CDR1 SQVTM and CDR2 ANQGSEA. The DNA for the CDR3 is TGCATCGTTGACGGAGAAGTGGGAATTTTCGCAGATACACAGTATTTT. It encodes CIVDGEVGIFADTQYF.

Worth noting for this clonotype: An end of the junction differs from the germline gene, which may be a read error. The V gene is TRBV6-1, the J gene TRBJ2-7; D is unresolved. Germline V gives CDR1 MNHNS, CDR2 SASEGT. The CDR3 spans 12 residues. The CDR3 sequence is CAGSNGPYEQYF. The CDR3, as DNA: TGTGCCGGCAGTAACGGGCCCTACGAGCAGTACTTC.